These 5 T cell receptor beta chains came from one sample sequenced in a study of shared clonotypes between healthy human individuals (TCRdb year 2020). The library came from the immunoSEQ multiplex PCR assay. This immuneACCESS table, as held by TCRdb, lists in-frame sequences with V and J called but not all clones. Of the missing ones, under half trace to an unresolved V gene in checked studies; the others have no known cause. The sample table shows roughly 1,600,000 clones, and around 98.5% are seen once. In total, the top ten clones hold approximately 0.4% of the sample. The sequenced sample consisted of naive CD4+ T cells sorted from blood. Per the publication, the cell subset or site label means: CD45RA+ positively selected. These receptors were obtained from a man aged 25-45 years in good health.

V is TRBV28 and J is TRBJ2-1; 11 bases are a match to TRBD2. Germline trimming cut 4 bases from V and 9 bases from J; bases unmatched to any gene: 11. Looked up from germline, CDR1 is MDHEN and CDR2 is SYDVKM. This CDR3 is 16 amino acids long. The CDR3 loop is CASSYGNLAGGREQFF. The CDR3 coding sequence is TGTGCCAGCAGTTATGGGAATCTAGCGGGAGGCCGTGAGCAGTTCTTC. Supplemented by reference TRBV28 and TRBJ2-1, the full variable domain reads DVKVTQSSRYLVKRTGEKVFLECVQDMDHENMFWYRQDPGLGLRLIYFSYDVKMKEKGDIPEGYSVSREKKERFSLILESASTNQTSMYLCASSYGNLAGGREQFFGPGTRLTVL.

The V gene is TRBV19, the J gene TRBJ2-1; D call uncertain. Germline V gene data show CDR1 as LNHDA and CDR2 as SQIVND (reference sequence). The CDR3 is 13 amino acids. The V and J ends lost 5 bases and 9 bases respectively, with 14 bases between them. CDR3 sequence (DNA): TGTGCCAGTAGTTTCAATCTTAGGAGTGAGCAGTTCTTC. It encodes CASSFNLRSEQFF.

The CDR3 region has the DNA TGTGCCAGCACCTTAGCGGGAGGACGGGCCGGGGAGCTGTTTTTT. This sequence encodes CASTLAGGRAGELFF. This chain connects TRBV28 to TRBJ2-2, with TRBD2 matching 10 bases. Germline trimming cut 7 bases from V and 6 bases from J; bases unmatched to any gene: 8. Germline V gene data show CDR1 as MDHEN and CDR2 as SYDVKM. The CDR3 runs 15 residues.

V gene TRBV5-1 combines with J gene TRBJ2-1, with 8 bases lining up with TRBD1. The CDR3 covers 14 residues. From germline, CDR1 is SGHRS and CDR2 YFSETQ. The J segment lost 8 bases and the V segment lost 4 bases, leaving 8 bases of the junction unmatched. The CDR3 is CASSTTGARDEQFF. Here the CDR3 DNA reads TGCGCCAGCAGCACGACAGGGGCGAGGGATGAGCAGTTCTTC. Variable domain in full (rest from reference TRBV5-1 and TRBJ2-1): KAGVTQTPRYLIKTRGQQVTLSCSPISGHRSVSWYQQTPGQGLQFLFEYFSETQRNKGNFPGRFSGRQFSNSRSEMNVSTLELGDSALYLCASSTTGARDEQFFGPGTRLTVL.

The rearrangement uses TRBV15 and TRBJ2-7; weak D call: TRBD1 (6 bases). CDR1 and CDR2 (germline): LNHNV, YYDKDF (reference sequence). The length of the CDR3 is 15 residues. Trimming pared 3 bases from V and 0 bases from J, leaving 12 bases between. The CDR3 sequence is CATSSVRDTSYEQYF. The CDR3 DNA reads as TGTGCCACCAGCAGTGTCCGGGACACCTCCTACGAGCAGTACTTC.